The present TCR beta chain was sequenced within a study of STAT5B mutations in CD4+ large granular lymphocyte leukemia (dated 2022 in TCRdb). Context from the whole study: Among the healthy controls, the CDR3 'QG' motif was associated with a particular HLA allele. The study compared the TCRbeta repertoires of patients with CD4+ T-cell large granular lymphocyte leukemia against the TCRbeta repertoires of healthy blood donors. Flow cytometry on FACSCanto II or FACSVerse showed that the purified fractions were more than 95% pure among lymphocytes. Results and caveats for the whole study, not just this receptor: The data were not HLA-matched, and the higher clonality in CD4+ T-LGLL than in CD8+ T-LGLL could be due to the relatively small sample size. TRBV06-family usage was enriched among the top patient clones (8/27) compared with healthy controls (2/35). Greater clonality appeared to be present in CD4-sorted patient repertoires than in healthy CD4+ repertoires, and the difference was retained after the putative leukemic clones were removed. Each patient's main leukemic clonotypes were private, but approximately 23% of these clonotypes showed up at low frequency in the non-leukemic repertoires of other patients.

The CDR3 covers 15 residues, taking in both the cysteine and the phenylalanine. Solely the CDR3 DNA is kept, with 45 bases framed from the first base. The germline V gene provides CDR1 SGHNT and CDR2 YENEEA. V loses 8 bases at its end and J loses 2 bases; junction bases beyond the gene matches: 10. The immunoSEQ assay at survey resolution was used to sequence TCRbeta rearrangements from genomic DNA. As for how the authors treated the data: In the TCR sequencing data, the lowest productive clonotype frequency that could be detected was 2.59 x 10-5. Analyses included only productive TCRbeta rearrangements, meaning complete and in-frame sequences. The clonality of each sample was calculated as Simpson clonality in the immunoSEQ Analyzer version 3.0. Clones were grouped by frequency into very rare, small, medium, large (1-20%) or hyperexpanded (>20%) categories. Generation probabilities were estimated with OLGA 1.2.3, V-gene circos plots were generated with VDJtools, specificities were searched for in VDJdb, and CDR3 motifs were identified with GLIPH. TCRdb took this table from immuneACCESS and kept in-frame rearrangements with V and J called. Such tables lack part of the clones; where checked against another copy, unresolved V genes explain under half of the gap, and the rest is unexplained. That table gives V, J and clone size, and the DNA gave D and trimming. Within this sample are tens of thousands of clones, with approximately 71% of them counted one time only. Less than 5% of the sample goes to the ten largest clones.

Note on this clone: Which antigen it targets is not known. Base quality data are lacking; no much larger clone is found one base away.

The healthy controls were 40 or so blood donors, and the buffy coats of these donors were supplied by the Finnish Red Cross blood service. All TCR-sequenced material derived from peripheral blood: patient blood samples and healthy donor buffy coats. Peripheral blood mononuclear cells were isolated by Ficoll-Hypaque gradient centrifugation. For the healthy controls, CD4+ cells were obtained from buffy coats by magnetic purification. Genomic DNA was extracted using the Gentra Puregene Cell and Tissue kit, and a Qubit 2.0 fluorometer was used to quantify it. The chain was built from TRBV11-3 and TRBJ2-3; 7 bases in the junction line up with TRBD2. The specimen sequenced was CD4+ T cells from blood buffy coats. The receptor's source is a human donor in good health. CDR3 region: CASGRDYPFTDTQYF. At the DNA level, the sequence is TGTGCCAGCGGAAGGGACTACCCTTTCACAGATACGCAGTATTTT. With the portions outside the CDR3 filled from the reference TRBV11-3 and TRBJ2-3 genes, the complete variable region becomes EAGVVQSPRYKIIEKKQPVAFWCNPISGHNTLYWYLQNLGQGPELLIRYENEEAVDDSQLPKDRFSAERLKGVDSTLKIQPAELGDSAVYLCASGRDYPFTDTQYFGPGTRLTVL.